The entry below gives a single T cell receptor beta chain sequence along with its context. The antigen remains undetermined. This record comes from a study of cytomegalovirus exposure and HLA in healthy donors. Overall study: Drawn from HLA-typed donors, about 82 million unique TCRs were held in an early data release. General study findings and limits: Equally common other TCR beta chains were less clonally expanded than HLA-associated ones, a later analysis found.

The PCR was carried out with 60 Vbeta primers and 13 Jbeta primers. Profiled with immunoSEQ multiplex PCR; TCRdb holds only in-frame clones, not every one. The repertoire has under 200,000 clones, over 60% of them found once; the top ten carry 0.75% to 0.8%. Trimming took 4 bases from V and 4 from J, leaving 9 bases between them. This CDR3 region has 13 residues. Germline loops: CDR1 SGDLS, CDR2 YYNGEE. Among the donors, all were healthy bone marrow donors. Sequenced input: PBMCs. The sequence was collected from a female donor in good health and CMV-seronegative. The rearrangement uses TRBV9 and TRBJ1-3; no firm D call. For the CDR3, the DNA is TGTGCCAGCAGCCAGACAACAGGAAACACCATATATTTT. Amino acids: CASSQTTGNTIYF. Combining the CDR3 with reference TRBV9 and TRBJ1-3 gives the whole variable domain DSGVTQTPKHLITATGQRVTLRCSPRSGDLSVYWYQQSLDQGLQFLIQYYNGEERAKGNILERFSAQQFPDLHSELNLSSLELGDSALYFCASSQTTGNTIYFGEGSWLTVV.